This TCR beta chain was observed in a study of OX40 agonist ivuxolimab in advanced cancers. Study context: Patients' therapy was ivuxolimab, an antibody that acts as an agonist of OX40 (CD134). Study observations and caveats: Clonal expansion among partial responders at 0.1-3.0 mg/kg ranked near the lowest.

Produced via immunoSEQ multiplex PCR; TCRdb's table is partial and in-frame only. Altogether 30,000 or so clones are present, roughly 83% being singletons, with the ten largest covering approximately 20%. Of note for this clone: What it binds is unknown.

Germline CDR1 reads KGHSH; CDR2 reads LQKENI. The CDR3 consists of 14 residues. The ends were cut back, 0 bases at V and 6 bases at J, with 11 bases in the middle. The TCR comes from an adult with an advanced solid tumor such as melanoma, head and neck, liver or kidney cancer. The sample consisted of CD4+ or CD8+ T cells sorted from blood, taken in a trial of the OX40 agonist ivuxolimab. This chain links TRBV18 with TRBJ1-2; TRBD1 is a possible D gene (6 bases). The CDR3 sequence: CASSPPTGLNGYTF. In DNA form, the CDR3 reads TGTGCCAGCTCACCACCGACAGGTCTTAATGGCTACACCTTC.